This T cell receptor beta chain is drawn from a study of blood T cell repertoires in COVID-19. Study background: Acute and convalescent COVID-19 samples came from the United States, Italy and Spain. PBMCs, B-cell-depleted T cells, or T cells provided the cDNA or gDNA that made up the material.

As originally analysed: Scientists estimated how many nucleated cells there were by amplifying reference gene primers. The data were produced by immunoSEQ multiplex PCR, yet TCRdb's version contains in-frame clones alone and is incomplete. D and trimming were read from the DNA, whereas the V and J calls and clone size are those reported in that table. The sample lists roughly 150,000 clones; around 89% were seen once. This TCR was sampled from a woman of 80 years or more with acute or convalescent COVID-19. The sequenced material came from peripheral blood.

DNA of the CDR3: TGTGCCAGCAGCCCCCGGACTGTTCCGGAGACCCAGTACTTC. This gives the protein CASSPRTVPETQYF. The gene calls are TRBV6-2 or TRBV6-3 and TRBJ2-5; weak D call: TRBD2 (5 bases). In germline, CDR1 is MNHEY, CDR2 SVGEGT. The CDR3 contains 14 residues. Trimming left V 6 bases short and J 5 bases short, with 16 bases between.